This T cell receptor (beta chain) emerged from a study of PD-1 blockade in mismatch repair-deficient tumors. General study findings and limits: Tumor-resident clones, often absent from pretreatment blood, expanded after pembrolizumab and then contracted.

The protocol was immunoSEQ multiplex PCR, while the TCRdb copy is restricted to in-frame clones and leaves out a portion. The data hold about 100,000 clones, with over 75% observed a single time. The CDR3 has 16 residues. Germline CDR1 is SGDLS and CDR2 is YYNGEE. Trimming cost V 0 bases and J 4 bases; bases outside gene matches: 7. As for this clone: Its antigen remains unidentified.

The chain carries TRBV9 and TRBJ2-3; TRBD2 matches at 8 bases. The sequence was obtained from an adult with mismatch repair-deficient cancer. The sequences come from peripheral blood, collected approximately 35 weeks after starting pembrolizumab. The CDR3 nucleotides are TGTGCCAGCAGCGTAGGGAGCGGGAGTTTCCCAGATACGCAGTATTTT. The encoded protein is CASSVGSGSFPDTQYF.